Sequencing of this T cell receptor (beta chain) was carried out in a study of T cell changes during pregnancy in multiple sclerosis. This CDR3 region has 13 residues. The germline gives CDR1 MGHDK, CDR2 SYGVNS. Unmatched junction bases numbered 3, after V lost 10 bases and J lost 3 bases. Libraries were prepared by immunoSEQ multiplex PCR; TCRdb keeps only in-frame clonotypes and omits some of them. The sample records about 60,000 clones, more than 85% being singletons. The TCR originated in a female donor with multiple sclerosis, enrolled in a pregnancy study. This sequence joins TRBV25-1 and TRBJ2-1; 10 nucleotides match TRBD1. The specimen was peripheral blood, collected in the first trimester of pregnancy. The CDR3 here is CAIGTGDYNEQFF. Written as DNA, the CDR3 is TGTGCCATAGGGACAGGGGACTACAATGAGCAGTTCTTC.